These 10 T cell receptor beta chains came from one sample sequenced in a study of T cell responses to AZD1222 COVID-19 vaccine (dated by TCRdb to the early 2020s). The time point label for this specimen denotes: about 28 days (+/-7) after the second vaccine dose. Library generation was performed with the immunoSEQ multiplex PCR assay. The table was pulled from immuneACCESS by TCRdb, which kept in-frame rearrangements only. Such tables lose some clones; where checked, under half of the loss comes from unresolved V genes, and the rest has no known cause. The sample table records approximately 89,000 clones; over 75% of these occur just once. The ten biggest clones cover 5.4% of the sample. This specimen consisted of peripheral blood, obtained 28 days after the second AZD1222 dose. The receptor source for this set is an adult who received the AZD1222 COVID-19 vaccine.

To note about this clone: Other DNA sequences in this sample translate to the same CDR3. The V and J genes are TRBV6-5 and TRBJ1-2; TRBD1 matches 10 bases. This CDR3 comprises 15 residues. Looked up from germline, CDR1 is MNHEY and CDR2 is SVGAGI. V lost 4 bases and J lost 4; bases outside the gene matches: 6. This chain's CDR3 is CASSFPGQGTYGYTF. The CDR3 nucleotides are TGTGCCAGCAGTTTCCCGGGACAGGGGACCTATGGCTACACCTTC.

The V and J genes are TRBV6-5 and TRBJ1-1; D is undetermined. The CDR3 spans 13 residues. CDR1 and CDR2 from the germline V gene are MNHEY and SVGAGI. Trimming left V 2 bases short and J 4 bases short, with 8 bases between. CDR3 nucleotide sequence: TGTGCCAGCAGTTACGGAAGAAGCACTGAAGCTTTCTTT. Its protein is CASSYGRSTEAFF.

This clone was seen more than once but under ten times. CDR3 residues: CASSLVTGGDSPLHF. The CDR3 region has the DNA TGCGCCAGCAGCTTGGTTACAGGGGGCGATTCACCCCTCCACTTT. The genes are TRBV5-1 and TRBJ1-6; 9 bases map to TRBD1. CDR1 and CDR2 (germline): SGHRS, YFSETQ. This CDR3 has 15 amino acids. The ends lost 0 bases at V and 8 bases at J; junction bases unmatched: 3. The full variable domain, its missing parts supplied by reference TRBV5-1 and TRBJ1-6, is KAGVTQTPRYLIKTRGQQVTLSCSPISGHRSVSWYQQTPGQGLQFLFEYFSETQRNKGNFPGRFSGRQFSNSRSEMNVSTLELGDSALYLCASSLVTGGDSPLHFGNGTRLTVT.

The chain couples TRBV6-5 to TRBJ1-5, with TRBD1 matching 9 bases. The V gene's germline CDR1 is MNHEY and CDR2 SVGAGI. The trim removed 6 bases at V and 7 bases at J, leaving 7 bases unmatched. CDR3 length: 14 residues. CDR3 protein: CASRDRGGGQPQHF. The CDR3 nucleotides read TGTGCCAGCAGGGACAGGGGAGGAGGGCAGCCCCAGCATTTT.

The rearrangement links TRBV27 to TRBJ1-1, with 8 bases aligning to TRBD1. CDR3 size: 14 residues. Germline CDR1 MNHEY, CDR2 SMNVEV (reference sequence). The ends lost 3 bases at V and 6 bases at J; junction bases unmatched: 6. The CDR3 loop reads CASSFGTGRSEAFF. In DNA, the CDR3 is TGTGCCAGCAGTTTTGGGACAGGTCGTTCTGAAGCTTTCTTT.

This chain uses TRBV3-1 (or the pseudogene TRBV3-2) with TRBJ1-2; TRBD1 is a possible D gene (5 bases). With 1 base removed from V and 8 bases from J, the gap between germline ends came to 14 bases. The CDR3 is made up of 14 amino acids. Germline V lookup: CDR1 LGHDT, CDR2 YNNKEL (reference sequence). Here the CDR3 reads CASSQASGTGGYTF. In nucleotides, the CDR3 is TGTGCCAGCAGCCAAGCGTCAGGGACGGGAGGCTACACCTTC.

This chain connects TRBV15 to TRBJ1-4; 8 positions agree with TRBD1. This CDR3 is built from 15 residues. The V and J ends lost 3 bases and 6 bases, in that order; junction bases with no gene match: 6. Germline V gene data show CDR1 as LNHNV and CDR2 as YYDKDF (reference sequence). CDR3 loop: CATSRADRGDEKLFF. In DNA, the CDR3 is TGTGCCACCAGCAGGGCCGACAGGGGAGATGAAAAACTGTTTTTT.

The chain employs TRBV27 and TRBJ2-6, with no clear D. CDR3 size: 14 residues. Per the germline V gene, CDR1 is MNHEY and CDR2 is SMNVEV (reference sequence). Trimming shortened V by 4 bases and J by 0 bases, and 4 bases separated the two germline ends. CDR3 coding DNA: TGTGCCAGCAGTTACAGCTCTGGGGCCAACGTCCTGACTTTC. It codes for CASSYSSGANVLTF.

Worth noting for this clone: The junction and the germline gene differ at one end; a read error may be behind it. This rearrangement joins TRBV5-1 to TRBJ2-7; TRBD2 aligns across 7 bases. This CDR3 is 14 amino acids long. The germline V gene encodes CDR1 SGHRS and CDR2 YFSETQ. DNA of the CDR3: TGCGCCAGCAGAGCACTGACTAGCTCCCACGAGCAGTACTTC. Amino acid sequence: CASRALTSSHEQYF.

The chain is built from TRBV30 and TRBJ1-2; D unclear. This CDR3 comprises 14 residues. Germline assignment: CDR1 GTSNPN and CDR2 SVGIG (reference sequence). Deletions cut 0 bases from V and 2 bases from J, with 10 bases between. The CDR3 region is CAWSVGSYNYGYTF. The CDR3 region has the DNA TGTGCCTGGAGTGTCGGAAGCTACAACTATGGCTACACCTTC.